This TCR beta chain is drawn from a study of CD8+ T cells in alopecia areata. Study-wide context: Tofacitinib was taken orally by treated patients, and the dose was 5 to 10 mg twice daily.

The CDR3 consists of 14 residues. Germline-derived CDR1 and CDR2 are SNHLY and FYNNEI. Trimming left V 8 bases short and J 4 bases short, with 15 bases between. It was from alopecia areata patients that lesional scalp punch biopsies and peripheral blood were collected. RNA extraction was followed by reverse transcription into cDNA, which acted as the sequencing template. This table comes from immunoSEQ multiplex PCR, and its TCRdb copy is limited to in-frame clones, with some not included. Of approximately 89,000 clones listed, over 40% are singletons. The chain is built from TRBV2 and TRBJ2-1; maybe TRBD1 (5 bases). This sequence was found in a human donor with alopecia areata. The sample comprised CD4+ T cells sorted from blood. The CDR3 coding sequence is TGTGCCAGCCAAGGCAGGGAAGTTTACAATGAGCAGTTCTTC. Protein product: CASQGREVYNEQFF.